The 12 T cell receptor beta chains reported below all come from one sample, sequenced in a study of siplizumab effects on memory and regulatory T cells (dated by TCRdb to between 2018 and 2021). The protocol used for the library was the immunoSEQ multiplex PCR assay. TCRdb took this table from immuneACCESS and kept in-frame rearrangements with V and J called. Such tables lack part of the clones; where checked against another copy, unresolved V genes explain under half of the gap, and the rest is unexplained. In this sample the table shows 85,000 or so clones, just under 95% of which occur a single time. The ten top clones hold about 18% of the sample. The sequencing input was CD8+ T cells sorted from blood. The receptors shown here come from a human donor in good health.

The chain carries TRBV19 and TRBJ2-7, with TRBD1 matching over 8 bases. CDR1 is LNHDA, CDR2 SQIVND, per germline (reference sequence). The CDR3 totals 14 residues. V lost 4 bases to trimming and J lost 2 bases; unmatched junction nucleotides: 4. The CDR3 DNA reads TGTGCCAGTAGTAATGGACAGGGACCCTACGAGCAGTACTTC. It encodes CASSNGQGPYEQYF. The complete variable domain, with remaining parts taken from reference TRBV19 and TRBJ2-7, reads DGGITQSPKYLFRKEGQNVTLSCEQNLNHDAMYWYRQDPGQGLRLIYYSQIVNDFQKGDIAEGYSVSREKKESFPLTVTSAQKNPTAFYLCASSNGQGPYEQYFGPGTRLTVT.

The chain couples TRBV7-6 to TRBJ1-1; D is ambiguous. V shed 2 bases and J shed 4 bases, with 11 bases lying between them. Germline V gene lookup returns CDR1 SGHVS and CDR2 FNYEAQ. The length of the CDR3 is 14 residues. This CDR3 reads CASSLTGSVTEAFF. DNA of the CDR3: TGTGCCAGCAGCTTAACGGGGTCGGTCACTGAAGCTTTCTTT.

This sequence joins TRBV28 and TRBJ2-7; 10 bases are shared with TRBD1. Germline CDR1 and CDR2: MDHEN and SYDVKM. V trimming: 3 bases; J trimming: 6 bases; junction bases outside the gene matches: 17. This CDR3 spans 18 amino acids. In DNA, the CDR3 is TGTGCCAGCAGTTTTAGGACAGGGGGAAAAAAGTGGGCCGGCGAGCAGTACTTC. This translates into CASSFRTGGKKWAGEQYF.

This chain joins TRBV19 and TRBJ1-1, with D hard to call. Looked up from germline, CDR1 is LNHDA and CDR2 is SQIVND (reference sequence). Between the trimmed V and J ends, which lost 2 bases and 4 bases, there was a span of 14 bases. The CDR3 contains 15 residues. CDR3 loop: CASSIKWGLGTEAFF. The CDR3, as DNA: TGTGCCAGTAGTATAAAGTGGGGTTTGGGCACTGAAGCTTTCTTT. The entire variable domain, with the rest obtained from reference TRBV19 and TRBJ1-1, is as follows: DGGITQSPKYLFRKEGQNVTLSCEQNLNHDAMYWYRQDPGQGLRLIYYSQIVNDFQKGDIAEGYSVSREKKESFPLTVTSAQKNPTAFYLCASSIKWGLGTEAFFGQGTRLTVV.

This chain connects TRBV10-2 to TRBJ2-7; D could derive from TRBD1 or TRBD2 (7 bases each). The CDR3 length is 14 residues. Per germline, CDR1 WSHSY and CDR2 SAAADI. V shed 6 bases and J shed 4 bases, with 16 bases lying between them. CDR3 amino acids: CASRLDREGYEQYF. The CDR3 nucleotides read TGCGCCAGCAGACTTGACAGGGAGGGGTACGAGCAGTACTTC.

V gene TRBV27 combines with J gene TRBJ2-1, with D maybe TRBD2 (6 bases). CDR1 MNHEY and CDR2 SMNVEV come from the germline V gene (reference sequence). The CDR3 runs 15 residues. The V and J ends lost 2 bases and 0 bases respectively, with 8 bases between them. The CDR3 DNA sequence: TGTGCCAGCAGTTTAAGCGGGCTCTCCTACAATGAGCAGTTCTTC. Translating gives CASSLSGLSYNEQFF.

This sequence joins TRBV7-2 and TRBJ2-1, with 15 bases aligning to TRBD2. V shed 5 bases, J shed 4 bases, and the junction held 9 bases outside the gene matches. The germline gives CDR1 SGHTA, CDR2 FQGNSA. CDR3 length: 18 residues. DNA of the CDR3: TGTGCCAGCAGCAAGCGCCCAGGACTAGCGGGAGGGTACAATGAGCAGTTCTTC. It specifies CASSKRPGLAGGYNEQFF.

The chain recombines TRBV27 with TRBJ2-3, with 7 positions matching TRBD2. J gave up 10 bases and V 3 bases, and 7 bases lay outside the gene matches. The length of the CDR3 is 13 residues. From germline, CDR1 is MNHEY and CDR2 SMNVEV (reference sequence). The CDR3 here is CASSFVAGQSQYF. CDR3 nucleotide sequence: TGTGCCAGCAGTTTTGTAGCGGGTCAGTCGCAGTATTTT.

A single count supports this clone. This chain uses TRBV9 with TRBJ2-2; possible D gene TRBD2, 6 bases. The length of the CDR3 is 14 residues. The germline gives CDR1 SGDLS, CDR2 YYNGEE. V was pared by 4 bases and J by 7 bases, with 14 bases between. The CDR3 here is CASSPRSGGGELFF. DNA for the CDR3: TGTGCCAGCAGCCCCCGGTCCGGGGGCGGGGAGCTGTTTTTT.

The chain carries TRBV29-1 and TRBJ2-7; 12 bases line up with TRBD1. The CDR3 contains 21 residues. Per germline, CDR1 SQVTM and CDR2 ANQGSEA. Unmatched junction bases numbered 28, after V lost 7 bases and J lost 3 bases. DNA of the CDR3: TGCAGCGCGTGGTTAATTGGTCGAGGGACAGGGGGCTCTAGCGCTCGCTACGAGCAGTACTTC. Its protein product is CSAWLIGRGTGGSSARYEQYF.

This chain uses TRBV11-2 with TRBJ2-1, with no clear D. Germline assignment: CDR1 SGHAT and CDR2 FQNNGV. V lost 5 bases and J lost 3, with 20 bases in between. The CDR3 runs to 17 residues. The CDR3 loop reads CASSLQYSANIYNEQFF. Here the CDR3 DNA reads TGTGCCAGCAGCCTACAGTATAGTGCGAATATCTACAATGAGCAGTTCTTC.

As regards this clone: Other DNA sequences in the same sample also yield this CDR3. The chain recombines TRBV5-1 with TRBJ2-7; 7 positions agree with TRBD1. After removal of 0 bases from V and 1 base from J, the junction contained 10 bases not matched to a gene. CDR3 size: 17 residues. In germline, CDR1 is SGHRS, CDR2 YFSETQ. CDR3 amino acids: CASSLASGGGWSYEQYF. The CDR3 DNA follows: TGCGCCAGCAGCTTGGCGTCAGGGGGTGGGTGGTCCTACGAGCAGTACTTC. Complete variable domain (other parts from reference TRBV5-1 and TRBJ2-7): KAGVTQTPRYLIKTRGQQVTLSCSPISGHRSVSWYQQTPGQGLQFLFEYFSETQRNKGNFPGRFSGRQFSNSRSEMNVSTLELGDSALYLCASSLASGGGWSYEQYFGPGTRLTVT.